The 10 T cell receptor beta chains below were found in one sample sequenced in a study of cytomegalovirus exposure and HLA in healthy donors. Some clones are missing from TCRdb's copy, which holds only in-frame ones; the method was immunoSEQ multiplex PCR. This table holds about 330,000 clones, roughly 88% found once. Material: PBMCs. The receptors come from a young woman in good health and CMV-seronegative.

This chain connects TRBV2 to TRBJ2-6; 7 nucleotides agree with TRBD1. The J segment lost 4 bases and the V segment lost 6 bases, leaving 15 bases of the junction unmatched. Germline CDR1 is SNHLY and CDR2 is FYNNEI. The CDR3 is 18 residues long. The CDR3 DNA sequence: TGTGCCAGCAGCCCCCTCGAGGGGGCAGGGCCCGGGGCCAACGTCCTGACTTTC. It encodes CASSPLEGAGPGANVLTF. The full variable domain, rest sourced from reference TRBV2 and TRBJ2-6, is EPEVTQTPSHQVTQMGQEVILRCVPISNHLYFYWYRQILGQKVEFLVSFYNNEISEKSEIFDDQFSVERPDGSNFTLKIRSTKLEDSAMYFCASSPLEGAGPGANVLTFGAGSRLTVL.

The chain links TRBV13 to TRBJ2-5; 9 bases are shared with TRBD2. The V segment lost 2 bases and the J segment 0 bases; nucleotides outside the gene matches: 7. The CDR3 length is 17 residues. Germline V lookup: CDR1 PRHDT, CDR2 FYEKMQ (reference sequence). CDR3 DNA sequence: TGTGCCAGCAGCTTACGAGTCGTAGCGGGAGACCAAGAGACCCAGTACTTC. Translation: CASSLRVVAGDQETQYF.

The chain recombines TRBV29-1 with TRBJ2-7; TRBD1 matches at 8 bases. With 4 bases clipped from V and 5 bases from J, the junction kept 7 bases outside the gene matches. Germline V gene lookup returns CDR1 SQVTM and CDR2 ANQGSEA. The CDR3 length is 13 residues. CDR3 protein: CSVVEDRDHEQYF. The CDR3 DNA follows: TGCAGCGTTGTCGAGGACAGGGACCACGAGCAGTACTTC.

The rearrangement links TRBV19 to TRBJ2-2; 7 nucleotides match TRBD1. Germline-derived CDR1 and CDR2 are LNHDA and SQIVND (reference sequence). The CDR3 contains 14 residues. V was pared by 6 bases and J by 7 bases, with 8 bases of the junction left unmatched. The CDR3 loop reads CASSQDRSHGELFF. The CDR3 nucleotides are TGTGCCAGTAGCCAGGACAGGTCCCACGGGGAGCTGTTTTTT.

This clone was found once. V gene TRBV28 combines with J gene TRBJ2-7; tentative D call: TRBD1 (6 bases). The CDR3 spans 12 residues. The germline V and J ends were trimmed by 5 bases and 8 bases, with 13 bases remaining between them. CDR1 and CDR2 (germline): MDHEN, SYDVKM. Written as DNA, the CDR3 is TGTGCCAGCAGTGTTATGGGGGCCCAGCAGTACTTC. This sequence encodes CASSVMGAQQYF.

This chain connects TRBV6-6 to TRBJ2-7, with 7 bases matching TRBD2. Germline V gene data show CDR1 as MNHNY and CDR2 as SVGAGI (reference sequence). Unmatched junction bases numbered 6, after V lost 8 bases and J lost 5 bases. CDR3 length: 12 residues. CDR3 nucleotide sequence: TGTGCCAGCGGAACTAGCGTGCACGAGCAGTACTTC. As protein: CASGTSVHEQYF.

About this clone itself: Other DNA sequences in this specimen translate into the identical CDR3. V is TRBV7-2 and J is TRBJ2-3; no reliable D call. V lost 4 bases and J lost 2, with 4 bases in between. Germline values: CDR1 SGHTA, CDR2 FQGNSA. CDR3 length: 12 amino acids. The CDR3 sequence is CASSSSTDTQYF. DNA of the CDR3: TGTGCCAGCAGCTCCTCCACAGATACGCAGTATTTT.

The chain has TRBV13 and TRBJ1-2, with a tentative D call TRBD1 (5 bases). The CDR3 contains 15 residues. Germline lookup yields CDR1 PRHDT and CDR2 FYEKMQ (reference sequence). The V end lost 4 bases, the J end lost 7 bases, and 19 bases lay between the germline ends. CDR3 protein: CASSSPMGRTSGYTF. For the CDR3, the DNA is TGTGCCAGCAGCTCCCCCATGGGGCGGACGAGTGGCTACACCTTC.

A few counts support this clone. CDR3 in DNA: TGTGCCAGCAGCTTAATATTTCTCGACGAGCAGTACTTC. Protein sequence: CASSLIFLDEQYF. The rearrangement joins TRBV7-2 to TRBJ2-7; D remains unclear. The V and J ends lost 2 bases and 5 bases respectively, with 10 bases between them. Germline V gene data show CDR1 as SGHTA and CDR2 as FQGNSA. This CDR3 region has 13 residues. The full variable domain, its missing parts supplied by reference TRBV7-2 and TRBJ2-7, is GAGVSQSPSNKVTEKGKDVELRCDPISGHTALYWYRQSLGQGLEFLIYFQGNSAPDKSGLPSDRFSAERTGGSVSTLTIQRTQQEDSAVYLCASSLIFLDEQYFGPGTRLTVT.

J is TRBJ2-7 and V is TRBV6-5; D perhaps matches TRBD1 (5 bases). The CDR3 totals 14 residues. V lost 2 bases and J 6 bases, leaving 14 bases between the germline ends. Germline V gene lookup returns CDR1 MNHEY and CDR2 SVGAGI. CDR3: CASSYGDSLSEQYF. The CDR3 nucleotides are TGTGCCAGCAGTTACGGCGACAGCCTTTCCGAGCAGTACTTC.